This TCR beta chain is drawn from a study of cytomegalovirus exposure and HLA in healthy donors. Study-wide results and caveats: When analyzed later, a missense DCLRE1C variant was found to be linked to TCR beta V- and J-gene trimming. Later work showed greater clonal expansion in HLA-associated TCR beta chains than in equally common others.

The V end was cut by 2 bases, the J end by 10 bases, with 6 bases between. The CDR3 runs 11 residues. Germline V gives CDR1 KGHSH, CDR2 LQKENI. The PCR made use of 60 Vbeta and 13 Jbeta primers. Sequencing was performed with immunoSEQ multiplex PCR; in TCRdb, only in-frame clones are kept and a portion is missing. This sample has fewer than 200,000 clones, with roughly four fifths found just once. A note on this clone: Its target is not known.

This chain uses TRBV18 with TRBJ2-1; a weak D match, TRBD2 (5 bases). This receptor was obtained from a woman aged 45 to 65 in good health and CMV-seronegative. Sequencing input: PBMCs. CDR3: CASSPTGEQFF. The CDR3, as DNA: TGTGCCAGCTCACCAACGGGGGAGCAGTTCTTC.